Sequencing of this T cell receptor beta chain was carried out in a study of identical twins. Template switching, a step in the protocol, added a universal primer site, and cDNA carried unique molecular identifiers. TCRdb re-called the 5' RACE reads through MiXCR, storing one row per CDR3 protein. The data show a few hundred thousand distinct CDR3 sequences, over 12% seen once. Study-wide findings and caveats: Cross-sectional statistics underpinned the conclusions; the same donors were not followed. Beta clonotypes that were abundant in cord blood contained fewer insertions, a pattern absent from memory repertoires. Surplus twin overlap in beta out-of-frame sequences was less pronounced.

Germline lookup yields CDR1 SNHLY and CDR2 FYNNEI. V lost 3 bases and J lost 5, with 13 bases in between. The CDR3 is 14 amino acids. Points on this clonotype: Its antigen is not known.

These same records also appear under a second study, on yellow fever vaccine responses in identical twins.

The TCR sequence derives from a woman between 18 and 30 years old in good health. The genes are TRBV2 and TRBJ1-2, with D tentatively TRBD1 (5 bases). Sample: CD4+ T cells sorted from blood. CDR3 nucleotides: TGTGCCAGCAGTGAGAATAGGGGAACGTATGGCTACACCTTC. Amino acid sequence: CASSENRGTYGYTF. Full variable domain (remainder filled in from reference TRBV2 and TRBJ1-2): EPEVTQTPSHQVTQMGQEVILRCVPISNHLYFYWYRQILGQKVEFLVSFYNNEISEKSEIFDDQFSVERPDGSNFTLKIRSTKLEDSAMYFCASSENRGTYGYTFGSGTRLTVV.